This T cell receptor (beta chain) was identified in a study of blood T cells in healthy people across ages. Alongside a J-beta primer mix, a sample-barcoded 5' primer served in a second PCR lasting roughly 7 to 12 cycles. No fewer than 3 million CDR3-containing paired-end reads came from each sample. From the 5' RACE reads, TCRdb called clonotypes with MiXCR, one entry per CDR3 protein. The sample yields approximately 1,100,000 distinct CDR3 sequences, 40% to 45% seen once. This clonotype was seen a few times. This CDR3 has 12 amino acids. Trimming took off 4 bases at V and 6 bases at J, with 9 bases between the two ends. The germline V gene encodes CDR1 SGHRS and CDR2 YFSETQ.

V and J are TRBV5-1 and TRBJ2-3; D is tentatively TRBD1 or TRBD2 (5 bases each). The receptor was derived from a woman aged 60-75 years in good health. The specimen sequenced was blood. The CDR3 sequence is CASSREGDTQYF. The DNA of the CDR3 is TGCGCCAGCAGCCGCGAGGGGGATACGCAGTATTTT.